This T cell receptor (beta chain) originates from a study of immune heterogeneity within non-small cell lung tumors. Germline CDR1 reads MDHEN; CDR2 reads SYDVKM. The length of the CDR3 is 18 residues. With 4 bases clipped from V and 4 bases from J, the junction kept 16 bases outside the gene matches. Comments on this clonotype: Its antigen is not identified.

The template consisted of bulk tumor genomic DNA, with 600 ng used per sample. Collection of several biopsies per primary tumor, spaced far apart, took place during surgery. Enrolled individuals presented with untreated, newly diagnosed non-small cell lung cancer and received curative surgery. Donors comprised newly diagnosed non-small cell lung cancer patients undergoing surgery with curative intent. It was with 32 V and 13 J primers that multiplex PCR amplified TCR beta CDR3. One entry per CDR3 protein, called by TCRdb with MiXCR from the multiplex PCR reads. The data show more than 3,500 distinct CDR3 sequences, 20% to 25% seen once. Study-wide findings and caveats: Different tumor locations in one patient shared dominant CDR3 beta clonotypes yet harbored unique high-frequency clones. Local T-cell repertoire clonality was correlated with local tumor mutational burden, and the correlation was positive. It was moderate in strength but statistically significant (R approximately 0.3).

The sample comprised lung tumor tissue. The V gene is TRBV28, the J gene TRBJ2-5; 9 bases agree with TRBD1. The TCR comes from a man aged 65 to 79 with non-small cell lung cancer. CDR3 sequence (DNA): TGTGCCAGCAGTTCGGAAAGGGACAGGGCGACCCCACGAGAGACCCAGTACTTC. Translation: CASSSERDRATPRETQYF. The full variable domain, with the rest looked up from reference TRBV28 and TRBJ2-5, is DVKVTQSSRYLVKRTGEKVFLECVQDMDHENMFWYRQDPGLGLRLIYFSYDVKMKEKGDIPEGYSVSREKKERFSLILESASTNQTSMYLCASSSERDRATPRETQYFGPGTRLLVL.